A selection of T cell receptor beta chains follows, all from one sample in a study of shared clonotypes between healthy human individuals. TCRdb's copy holds only in-frame clones and misses some; the assay was immunoSEQ multiplex PCR. The sample holds millions of clones, about 95% seen once. Material: naive CD8+ T cells sorted from blood. The source is a man aged 18 to 30 in good health. Both conserved end residues are part of each CDR3. Size tells how often a clone was seen (once, few, many) or the class of an expanded clone, and some rows leave it out.

length,size,V,CDR3
18,-,TRBV27,CASSLGGLAGGPSNEQYF
14,-,TRBV27,CASSLRKVTDTQYF
12,-,TRBV28,CASSLPNSPLHF
16,-,TRBV7-8,CASSLIASGGPDTQYF
13,-,TRBV6-1,CASSETWGYGYTF
18,-,TRBV28,CASSFGGRGRRPYQPQHF
16,-,TRBV4-3,CASSQLGTDSVDTIYF
12,-,TRBV6-6,CASLWGGYGYTF
16,-,TRBV6-6,CASSSQDRGRYNEQFF
15,-,TRBV4-1,CASSQDRDSNQPQHF
14,-,TRBV28,CASSSSDSGNTIYF
16,-,TRBV6-1,CASSEELAGGLYEQYF
14,-,TRBV19,CASSKTFGTSHVTF
14,-,TRBV29-1,CSGSGTGPYNEQFF
14,-,TRBV7-9,CASSQDPSNQPQHF
15,-,TRBV4-3,CASSQDPASTDTQYF
15,-,TRBV5-8,CASSFQGGGNQPQHF
15,-,TRBV2,CASSEWLSTSYEQYF
16,once,TRBV6-1,CASSEGEEVRFYGYTF
14,-,TRBV5-5,CASSLAGATAPLHF
14,-,TRBV9,CASSVAGEDEKLFF
13,-,TRBV5-4,CASSLGRSHEQYF